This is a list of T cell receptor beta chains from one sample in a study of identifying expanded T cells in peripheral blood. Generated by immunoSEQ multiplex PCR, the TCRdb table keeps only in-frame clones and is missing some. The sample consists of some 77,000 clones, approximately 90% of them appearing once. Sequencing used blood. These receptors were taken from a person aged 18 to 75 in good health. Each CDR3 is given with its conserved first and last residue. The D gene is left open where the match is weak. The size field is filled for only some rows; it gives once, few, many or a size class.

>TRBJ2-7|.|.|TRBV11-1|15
CASSFLGGDAYEQYF
TGTGCCAGCAGCTTTTTAGGCGGGGACGCCTACGAGCAGTACTTC
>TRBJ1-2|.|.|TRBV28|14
CASRTSVETYGYTF
TGTGCCAGCAGGACCTCGGTAGAAACTTATGGCTACACCTTC
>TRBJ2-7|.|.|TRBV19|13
CASSLLRGNEQYF
TGTGCCAGTAGCCTTCTCCGGGGTAACGAGCAGTACTTC
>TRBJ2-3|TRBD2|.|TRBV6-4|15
CASSDSTSGGDTQYF
TGTGCCAGCAGTGACTCGACTAGCGGGGGAGATACGCAGTATTTT
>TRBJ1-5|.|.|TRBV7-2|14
CASTRELGNQPQHF
TGTGCCAGCACCAGAGAGTTGGGCAATCAGCCCCAGCATTTT
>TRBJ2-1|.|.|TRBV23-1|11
CASPHDNEQFF
TGCGCCAGTCCCCACGACAATGAGCAGTTCTTC
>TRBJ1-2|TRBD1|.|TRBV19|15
CASSTRQGADYGYTF
TGTGCCAGTAGTACCCGACAGGGGGCCGACTATGGCTACACCTTC
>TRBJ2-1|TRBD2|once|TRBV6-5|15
CASSGGGGSYNEQFF
TGTGCCAGCAGTGGCGGGGGAGGCTCCTACAATGAGCAGTTCTTC
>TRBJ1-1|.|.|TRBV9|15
CASSAGTNNRPEAFF
TGTGCCAGCAGCGCCGGGACAAATAACCGCCCTGAAGCTTTCTTT
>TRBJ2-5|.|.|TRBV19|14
CASSMGRYRETQYF
TGTGCCAGTAGTATGGGCCGATACCGAGAGACCCAGTACTTC
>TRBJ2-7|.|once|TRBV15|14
CATSRDRGAYEQYF
TGTGCCACCAGCAGAGACAGGGGCGCCTACGAGCAGTACTTC
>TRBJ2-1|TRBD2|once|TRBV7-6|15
CASSSIAGGYNEQFF
TGTGCCAGCAGCTCAATAGCGGGGGGGTACAATGAGCAGTTCTTC
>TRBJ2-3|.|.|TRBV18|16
CASSPLKGGGTDTQYF
TGTGCCAGCTCACCATTAAAGGGGGGCGGCACAGATACGCAGTATTTT
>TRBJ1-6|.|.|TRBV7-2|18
CASRRGAFLSSYNSPLHF
TGTGCCAGCAGGCGGGGGGCTTTTCTGAGCTCCTATAATTCACCCCTCCACTTT
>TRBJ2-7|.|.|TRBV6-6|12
CATSSRGYEQYF
TGTGCCACCAGTTCGCGGGGCTACGAGCAGTACTTC
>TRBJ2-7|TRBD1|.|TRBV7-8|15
CASSALTGFLGEQYF
TGTGCCAGCAGCGCCCTGACAGGGTTCCTCGGCGAGCAGTACTTC
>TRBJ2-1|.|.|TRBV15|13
CATSTLRGNEQFF
TGTGCCACCAGCACCCTGAGGGGGAATGAGCAGTTCTTC
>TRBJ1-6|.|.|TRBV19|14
CASRRVRDNSPLHF
TGTGCCAGTCGCAGGGTTCGGGATAATTCACCCCTCCACTTT
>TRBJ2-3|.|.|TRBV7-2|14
CASSSQVSTDTQYF
TGTGCCAGCAGCTCACAGGTTAGCACAGATACGCAGTATTTT
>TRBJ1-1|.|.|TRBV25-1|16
CASRKGQVGPNTEAFF
TGTGCCAGCAGAAAGGGGCAGGTAGGGCCGAACACTGAAGCTTTCTTT
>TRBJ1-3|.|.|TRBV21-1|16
CASSPGQDSSGNTIYF
TGTGCCAGCAGCCCCGGACAGGACTCCTCTGGAAACACCATATATTTT
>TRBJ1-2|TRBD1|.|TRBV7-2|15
CASSTYRGLSYGYTF
TGTGCCAGCAGCACCTACAGGGGGCTTAGCTATGGCTACACCTTC
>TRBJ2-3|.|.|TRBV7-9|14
CASSQRGSTDTQYF
TGTGCCAGCAGCCAACGGGGGAGCACAGATACGCAGTATTTT
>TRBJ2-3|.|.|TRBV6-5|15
CASRRSGFLTDTQYF
TGTGCCAGCAGGCGATCCGGATTTCTCACAGATACGCAGTATTTT
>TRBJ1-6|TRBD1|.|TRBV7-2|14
CASSLRGGNSPLHF
TGTGCCAGCAGCTTAAGAGGGGGCAATTCACCCCTCCACTTT
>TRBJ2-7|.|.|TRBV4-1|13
CASSPLRDYEQYF
TGCGCCAGCAGCCCCCTACGGGACTACGAGCAGTACTTC
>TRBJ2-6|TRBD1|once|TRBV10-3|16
CAITGQGASGANVLTF
TGTGCCATCACCGGACAGGGGGCATCTGGGGCCAACGTCCTGACTTTC
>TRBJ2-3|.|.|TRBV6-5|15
CASSYSWMGTDTQYF
TGTGCCAGCAGTTACTCTTGGATGGGCACAGATACGCAGTATTTT
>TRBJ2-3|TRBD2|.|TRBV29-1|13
CSADGGGTDTQYF
TGCAGCGCGGATGGGGGGGGCACAGATACGCAGTATTTT
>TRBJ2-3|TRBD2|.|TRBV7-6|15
CASSSSGGLTDTQYF
TGTGCCAGCAGCTCAAGCGGGGGGCTCACAGATACGCAGTATTTT
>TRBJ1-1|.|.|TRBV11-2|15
CASSFSSGSGTTAFF
TGTGCCAGCAGCTTTAGCTCTGGATCCGGGACAACAGCTTTCTTT
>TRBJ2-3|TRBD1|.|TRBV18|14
CASSYRGFSDTQYF
TGTGCCAGCTCATACAGGGGGTTTTCGGATACGCAGTATTTT
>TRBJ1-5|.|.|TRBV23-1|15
CASSFPYNSNQPQHF
TGCGCCAGCAGCTTCCCTTATAATAGCAATCAGCCCCAGCATTTT
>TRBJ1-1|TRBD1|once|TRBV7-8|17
CASISGGLVYANTEAFF
TGTGCCAGCATATCAGGGGGCTTAGTCTACGCGAACACTGAAGCTTTCTTT
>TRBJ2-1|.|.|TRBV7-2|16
CASSDAAGTSHNEQFF
TGTGCCAGCAGCGACGCGGCCGGGACTTCGCACAATGAGCAGTTCTTC
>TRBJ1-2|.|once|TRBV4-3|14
CASSPGVSNYGYTF
TGCGCCAGCAGCCCGGGGGTCAGCAACTATGGCTACACCTTC
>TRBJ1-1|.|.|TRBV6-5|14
CASSYYSTGGEAFF
TGTGCCAGCAGTTACTACTCAACGGGCGGTGAAGCTTTCTTT
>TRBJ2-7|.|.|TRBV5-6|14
CASSSLLKHYEQYF
TGTGCCAGCAGCTCGCTACTGAAACACTACGAGCAGTACTTC
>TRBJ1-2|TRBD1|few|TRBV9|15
CASSVAGTGIGGYTF
TGTGCCAGCAGCGTAGCCGGGACAGGGATTGGTGGCTACACCTTC
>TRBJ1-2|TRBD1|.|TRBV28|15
CASSLLAGGYYGYTF
TGTGCCAGCAGTTTATTGGCAGGGGGCTACTATGGCTACACCTTC
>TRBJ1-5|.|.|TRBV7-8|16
CASRLDGGLSNQPQHF
TGTGCCAGCAGACTCGACGGGGGCCTGAGCAATCAGCCCCAGCATTTT
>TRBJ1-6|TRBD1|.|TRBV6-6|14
CASTTGTVNSPLHF
TGTGCCAGCACCACCGGGACAGTTAATTCACCCCTCCACTTT
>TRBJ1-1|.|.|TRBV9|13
CASSPPLILEAFF
TGTGCCAGCAGCCCGCCCTTAATTTTGGAAGCTTTCTTT
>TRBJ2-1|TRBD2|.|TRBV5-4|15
CASSPLAESYNEQFF
TGTGCCAGCAGCCCACTAGCGGAGTCCTACAATGAGCAGTTCTTC
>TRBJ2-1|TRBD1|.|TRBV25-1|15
CASTMDRWGYNEQFF
TGTGCCAGCACGATGGACAGGTGGGGCTACAATGAGCAGTTCTTC
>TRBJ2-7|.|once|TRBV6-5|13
CASSYLRAGEQYF
TGTGCCAGCAGTTACTTGAGGGCTGGCGAGCAGTACTTC
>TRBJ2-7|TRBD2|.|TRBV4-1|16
CASSQGPSGGTGEQYF
TGCGCCAGCAGCCAGGGCCCTAGCGGGGGGACGGGAGAGCAGTACTTC
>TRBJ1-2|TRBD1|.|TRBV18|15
CASSGTGGENYGYTF
TGTGCCAGCTCAGGGACAGGGGGCGAGAACTATGGCTACACCTTC